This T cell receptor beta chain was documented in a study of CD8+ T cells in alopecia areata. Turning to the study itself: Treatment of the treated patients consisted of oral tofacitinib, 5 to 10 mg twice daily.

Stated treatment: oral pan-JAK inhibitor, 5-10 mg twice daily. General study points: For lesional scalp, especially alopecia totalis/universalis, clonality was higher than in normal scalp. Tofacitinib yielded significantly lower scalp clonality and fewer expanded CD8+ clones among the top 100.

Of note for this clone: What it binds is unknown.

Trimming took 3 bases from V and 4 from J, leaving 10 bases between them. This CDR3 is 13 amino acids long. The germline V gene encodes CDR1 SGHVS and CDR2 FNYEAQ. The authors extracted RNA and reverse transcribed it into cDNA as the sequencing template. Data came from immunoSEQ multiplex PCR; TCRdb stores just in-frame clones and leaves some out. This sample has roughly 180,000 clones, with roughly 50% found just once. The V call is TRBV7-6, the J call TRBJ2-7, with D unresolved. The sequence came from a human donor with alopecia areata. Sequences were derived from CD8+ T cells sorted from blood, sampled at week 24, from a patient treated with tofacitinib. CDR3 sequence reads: CASSLNRDYEQYF. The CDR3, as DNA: TGTGCCAGCAGCTTGAACAGAGATTACGAGCAGTACTTC.